This record covers a single T cell receptor beta chain. Antigen unknown. The data are from a study of T cell repertoires in cytomegalovirus infection. The wider study: A matching HLA type, together with CMV infection, was signaled by public TCR beta signatures. Whole-study results and caveats: CMV-specific HLA-C-restricted TCR beta clonotypes dominated the ex vivo response. Identification of carriers of CMV plus the relevant HLA was performed using cumulative public TCR beta family frequency.

This CDR3 contains 13 residues. CDR1 and CDR2 (germline): MNHNY, SVGAGI (reference sequence). The V end was cut by 2 bases, the J end by 6 bases, with 7 bases between. MiXCR, applied by TCRdb to the reads, yields one record per CDR3 protein. The sample records about 460,000 distinct CDR3 sequences, 10% to 12% being singletons. The sample consisted of PBMCs. V gene TRBV6-6 combines with J gene TRBJ1-4; D remains ambiguous. This TCR was recovered from a human donor in good health (CMV status not recorded). Some clones in this sample may be carry-over from other donors' samples. CDR3: CASSYARDEKLFF. CDR3 bases: TGTGCCAGCAGTTACGCGAGGGATGAAAAACTGTTTTTT.